This T cell receptor beta chain is drawn from a study of blood T cell repertoires in COVID-19. Across the study: Specimens from acute and convalescent COVID-19 originated in the United States, Italy and Spain. In each case, the material was cDNA or gDNA derived from T cells, B-cell-depleted T cells, or PBMCs.

From germline, CDR1 is KGHDR and CDR2 SFDVKD. CDR3 length: 18 residues. Adults between roughly 18 and 90 years of age took part from 20 to 25 US areas. Assignment of participants to cohorts was predicated upon participant-reported clinical history. Using immunoSEQ multiplex PCR, the repertoire was profiled, and TCRdb retains in-frame clones only, with some absent. This sample has around 330,000 clones; roughly 87% occur once, and the top ten carry about 9.8%. Remarks on this clone: Germline is not matched at one junction end, which may reflect a read error. This sample includes further DNA sequences coding for the same CDR3.

This receptor was taken from a woman younger than 30 who had recovered from COVID-19. Sample: PBMCs or T cells enriched from blood (not recorded which). The J gene is TRBJ2-2, the V gene TRBV24-1; a weak D match, TRBD2 (7 bases). The CDR3 sequence is CATSDFPLGGAKGGELFF. The CDR3 nucleotides read TGCGCCACCAGTGATTTCCCCCTTGGGGGGGCCAAGGGCGGGGAGCTGTTTTTT.